A selection of T cell receptor beta chains follows, all from one sample in a study of T cells in Graves' hyperthyroidism and ophthalmopathy. TCRdb called the multiplex PCR reads again in MiXCR, with one record for every CDR3 protein. There are hundreds of thousands of distinct CDR3 sequences in the sample; roughly 14% occur only once, and 4% to 5.5% lies in the top ten. The sample taken for sequencing was blood. The receptors derive from a woman aged 40 to 50 with Graves' ophthalmopathy. CDR3s include the opening cysteine and the closing phenylalanine or tryptophan. Fields, in order: V gene, J gene, clone size, D gene, CDR3 protein, CDR3 DNA. D genes are given only for firm matches. Size is omitted from some rows. Given values are once, few, many or a class for expanded clones.

>TRBV6-2/TRBV6-3|TRBJ2-5|many|-
CASSYLPSRGDRETQYF
TGTGCCAGCAGTTACCTTCCTTCAAGGGGCGATCGGGAGACCCAGTACTTC
>TRBV9|TRBJ1-1|many|-
CASSVEQAGTEAFF
TGTGCCAGCAGCGTAGAACAGGCGGGCACTGAAGCTTTCTTT
>TRBV6-1|TRBJ2-5|many|TRBD2
CASSAGRDETQYF
TGTGCCAGCAGTGCCGGGAGGGATGAGACCCAGTACTTC
>TRBV2|TRBJ1-2|many|-
CASSEGRVYGYTF
TGTGCCAGCAGTGAAGGGAGGGTCTATGGCTACACCTTC
>TRBV28|TRBJ1-1|many|-
CASSTTVRKTEAFF
TGTGCCAGCAGTACGACAGTCCGGAAGACTGAAGCTTTCTTT
>TRBV11-2|TRBJ1-2|-|-
CASSLGRQLGRGYTF
TGTGCCAGCAGCCTAGGAAGACAATTGGGACGCGGCTACACCTTC
>TRBV20-1|TRBJ2-7|-|TRBD2
CSARKTSRIYEQYF
TGCAGTGCTAGAAAGACTAGCCGGATCTACGAGCAGTACTTC
>TRBV20-1|TRBJ2-7|many|-
CSAGLSRYEQYF
TGCAGCGCGGGCCTAAGTCGTTACGAGCAGTACTTC
>TRBV5-1|TRBJ1-2|many|-
CASSLAMEAYYGYTF
TGCGCCAGCAGCTTGGCTATGGAGGCTTACTATGGCTACACCTTC
>TRBV6-5|TRBJ1-2|few|-
CASSYSIGANYGYTF
TGTGCCAGCAGTTACTCGATCGGGGCGAACTATGGCTACACCTTC
>TRBV24-1|TRBJ2-3|many|-
CATSDSPSDTQYF
TGTGCCACCAGTGATTCCCCCTCAGATACGCAGTATTTT
>TRBV30|TRBJ2-5|many|-
CAWSAGVVQETQYF
TGTGCCTGGAGCGCAGGGGTGGTCCAAGAGACCCAGTACTTC
>TRBV29-1|TRBJ1-3|many|-
CSVLGGPVSGNTIYF
TGCAGCGTTCTAGGGGGGCCTGTCTCTGGAAACACCATATATTTT
>TRBV27|TRBJ2-7|many|TRBD2
CASRDYKTYEQYF
TGTGCCAGCCGGGACTACAAGACCTACGAGCAGTACTTC
>TRBV4-1|TRBJ2-5|-|-
CASSQRMGGSQETQYF
TGCGCCAGCAGCCAACGCATGGGGGGCTCTCAAGAGACCCAGTACTTC
>TRBV2|TRBJ2-5|many|-
CASMRKTQYF
TGTGCCAGCATGAGAAAGACCCAGTACTTC
>TRBV27|TRBJ1-6|many|TRBD1
CASSPLTGGAYSPLHF
TGTGCCAGCAGTCCGCTGACAGGGGGCGCCTATTCACCCCTCCACTTT
>TRBV6-5|TRBJ1-2|many|-
CASRNLNRYYGYTF
TGTGCCAGCAGAAACCTAAACAGATACTATGGCTACACCTTC
>TRBV12-3/TRBV12-4|TRBJ1-3|few|-
CATRSSGGNTIYF
TGTGCCACACGCTCTTCGGGTGGAAACACCATATATTTT
>TRBV2|TRBJ1-6|-|TRBD1
CASSNRGQDSPLHF
TGTGCCAGCAGCAACAGGGGGCAAGATTCACCCCTCCACTTT
>TRBV11-3|TRBJ2-7|many|-
CASSLDPITYEQYF
TGTGCCAGCAGCTTAGATCCCATAACCTACGAGCAGTACTTC
>TRBV11-3|TRBJ2-7|many|TRBD1
CASSLRDSREREQYF
TGTGCCAGCAGCCTCCGGGACAGTAGGGAGAGAGAGCAGTACTTC
>TRBV6-2/TRBV6-3|TRBJ1-1|-|-
CASSIQGLEAFF
TGTGCCAGCAGTATCCAGGGACTTGAAGCTTTCTTT
>TRBV6-5|TRBJ2-7|many|TRBD1
CASSYRTGYNEQYF
TGTGCCAGCAGTTACCGGACAGGGTACAACGAGCAGTACTTC
>TRBV28|TRBJ2-5|many|-
CASSSRIFETQYF
TGTGCCAGCAGTTCAAGGATTTTCGAGACCCAGTACTTC
>TRBV29-1|TRBJ2-7|many|TRBD1
CSATGVAYEQYF
TGCAGCGCGACAGGGGTGGCCTACGAGCAGTACTTC
>TRBV20-1|TRBJ2-7|many|TRBD2
CSASGGGSYEQYF
TGCAGTGCTAGCGGGGGGGGCTCCTACGAGCAGTACTTC
>TRBV11-2|TRBJ1-2|many|-
CASSTEGYGYTF
TGTGCCAGCAGCACAGAGGGGTATGGCTACACCTTC
>TRBV20-1|TRBJ1-5|-|-
CSANQYSNQPQHF
TGCAGTGCTAACCAATATAGCAATCAGCCCCAGCATTTT
>TRBV7-2|TRBJ1-1|many|-
CASSLQLTEAFF
TGTGCCAGCAGCTTGCAGCTCACTGAAGCTTTCTTT
>TRBV6-2/TRBV6-3|TRBJ1-3|-|-
CASSYYSEEDTIYF
TGTGCCAGCAGTTACTACAGCGAGGAGGACACCATATATTTT
>TRBV28|TRBJ2-7|many|-
CASSDPTGSYEQYF
TGTGCCAGCAGTGACCCGACCGGCTCCTACGAGCAGTACTTC
>TRBV5-4|TRBJ2-7|many|-
CASSPGWGEIKQYF
TGTGCCAGCAGCCCCGGTTGGGGGGAGATTAAGCAGTACTTC
>TRBV28|TRBJ2-7|many|TRBD1
CASSSTGQSSYEQYF
TGTGCCAGCAGTTCGACAGGGCAAAGCTCCTACGAGCAGTACTTC
>TRBV12-3/TRBV12-4|TRBJ1-2|-|-
CASSIWESQTQFYGYTF
TGTGCCAGCAGTATCTGGGAGTCCCAAACTCAATTCTATGGCTACACCTTC
>TRBV10-1|TRBJ2-7|many|-
CASSEFGRGDYEQYF
TGCGCCAGCAGTGAGTTCGGAAGGGGCGACTACGAGCAGTACTTC
>TRBV9|TRBJ2-5|many|-
CASSAVDSAYGETQYF
TGTGCCAGCAGCGCTGTGGACAGCGCCTATGGGGAGACCCAGTACTTC
>TRBV20-1|TRBJ2-7|many|TRBD2
CSARDVTSGMEQYF
TGCAGTGCTAGGGACGTGACTAGCGGGATGGAGCAGTACTTC
>TRBV7-6|TRBJ1-1|many|-
CASSLGGDYTEAFF
TGTGCCAGCAGCTTAGGAGGGGATTACACTGAAGCTTTCTTT
>TRBV28|TRBJ2-7|many|-
CASSNPLYGVTYEQYF
TGTGCCAGCAGCAACCCCCTATACGGGGTAACCTACGAGCAGTACTTC
>TRBV29-1|TRBJ2-7|many|TRBD2
CSVTSGGGYEQYF
TGCAGCGTCACTAGCGGGGGGGGTTACGAGCAGTACTTC